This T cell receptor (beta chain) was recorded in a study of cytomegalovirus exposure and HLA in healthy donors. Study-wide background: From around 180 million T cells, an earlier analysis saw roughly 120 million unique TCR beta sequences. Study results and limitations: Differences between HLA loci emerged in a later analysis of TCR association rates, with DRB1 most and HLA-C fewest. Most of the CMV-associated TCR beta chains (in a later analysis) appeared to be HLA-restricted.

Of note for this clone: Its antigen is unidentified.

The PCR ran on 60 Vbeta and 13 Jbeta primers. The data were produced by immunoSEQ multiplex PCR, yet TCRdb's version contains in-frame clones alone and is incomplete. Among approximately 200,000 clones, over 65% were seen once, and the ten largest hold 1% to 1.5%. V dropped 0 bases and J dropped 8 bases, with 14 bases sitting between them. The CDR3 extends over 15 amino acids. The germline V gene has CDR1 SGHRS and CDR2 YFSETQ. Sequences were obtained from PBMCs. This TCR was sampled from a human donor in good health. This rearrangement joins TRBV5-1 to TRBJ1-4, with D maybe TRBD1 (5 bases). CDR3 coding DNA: TGCGCCAGCAGCTTGGCGGGGGGGAGGCAGGAAAAACTGTTTTTT. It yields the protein CASSLAGGRQEKLFF.